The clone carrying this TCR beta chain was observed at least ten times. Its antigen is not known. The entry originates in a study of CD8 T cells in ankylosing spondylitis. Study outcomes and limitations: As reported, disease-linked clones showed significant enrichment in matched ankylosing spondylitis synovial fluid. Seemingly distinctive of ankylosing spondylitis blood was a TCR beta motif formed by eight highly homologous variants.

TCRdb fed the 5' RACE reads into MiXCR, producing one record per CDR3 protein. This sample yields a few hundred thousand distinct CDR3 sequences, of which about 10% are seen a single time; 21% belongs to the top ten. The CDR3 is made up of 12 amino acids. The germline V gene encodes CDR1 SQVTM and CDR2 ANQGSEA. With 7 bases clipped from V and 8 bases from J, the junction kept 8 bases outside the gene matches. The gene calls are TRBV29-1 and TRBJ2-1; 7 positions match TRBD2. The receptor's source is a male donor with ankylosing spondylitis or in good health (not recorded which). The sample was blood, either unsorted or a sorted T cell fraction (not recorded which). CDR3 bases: TGCAGCGCCGGGGAGGGGAGGCATGAGCAGTTCTTC. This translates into CSAGEGRHEQFF.